Listed here is a single T cell receptor beta chain. The data belong to a study of blood T cell repertoires in COVID-19. Overall study context: Samples came from the United States, Italy and Spain, spanning acute and convalescent COVID-19. PBMCs, B-cell-depleted T cells, or T cells provided the cDNA or gDNA that made up the material.

Per the study methods: Amplification of reference gene primers was used by the study to estimate nucleated cell counts. Sequencing was performed with immunoSEQ multiplex PCR; in TCRdb, only in-frame clones are kept and a portion is missing. Clone size and V and J calls were adopted from that table, with D and trimming inferred from the DNA. This sample yields approximately 170,000 clones, of which roughly 85% are seen a single time; 10% to 13% belongs to the top ten. Germline lookup yields CDR1 LNHDA and CDR2 SQIVND (reference sequence). This CDR3 is 14 amino acids long. V was cut by 5 bases and J by 0 bases, with 10 bases left in between.

J is TRBJ2-5 and V is TRBV19, with a weak D call TRBD1 (6 bases). What was sequenced was peripheral blood. The TCR sequence derives from a woman older than 75 with active or convalescent COVID-19. This CDR3 is CASSGDIYQETQYF. The CDR3 DNA reads TGTGCCAGTAGTGGGGACATTTACCAAGAGACCCAGTACTTC. Filled out from reference TRBV19 and TRBJ2-5, the complete variable domain reads DGGITQSPKYLFRKEGQNVTLSCEQNLNHDAMYWYRQDPGQGLRLIYYSQIVNDFQKGDIAEGYSVSREKKESFPLTVTSAQKNPTAFYLCASSGDIYQETQYFGPGTRLLVL.